A single sample gave rise to the 31 T cell receptor beta chains below, sequenced in a study of beta chain features in type 1 diabetes. The investigators reverse transcribed all of the isolated RNA, so they sequenced expressed TCRB transcripts. The data were produced by immunoSEQ multiplex PCR, yet TCRdb's version contains in-frame clones alone and is incomplete. Seen here are just over 600,000 clones, less than 20% observed once, and the top ten hold about 0.093%. Sequencing was performed on naive CD4+ T cells from blood. All receptors come from a man between 18 and 29 years old in good health.

This clone was seen a handful of times. The rearrangement joins TRBV29-1 to TRBJ1-2; a weak D match, TRBD1 (6 bases). The CDR3 is 19 residues long. The V gene's germline CDR1 is SQVTM and CDR2 ANQGSEA. Trimming pared 0 bases from V and 4 bases from J, leaving 27 bases between. The DNA for the CDR3 is TGCAGCGTTGAAGAACGGCTGGGGGCAAGAGTTCCGGGAATCTATGGCTACACCTTC. Translation: CSVEERLGARVPGIYGYTF. The entire variable domain, with the rest obtained from reference TRBV29-1 and TRBJ1-2, is as follows: SAVISQKPSRDICQRGTSLTIQCQVDSQVTMMFWYRQQPGQSLTLIATANQGSEATYESGFVIDKFPISRPNLTFSTLTVSNMSPEDSSIYLCSVEERLGARVPGIYGYTFGSGTRLTVV.

A few counts support this clone. This chain connects TRBV7-9 to TRBJ2-7; D might be TRBD2 (5 bases). V was trimmed by 0 bases and J by 4 bases, leaving 10 bases between them. Germline CDR1 reads SEHNR; CDR2 reads FQNEAQ (reference sequence). The CDR3 covers 14 residues. Here the CDR3 DNA reads TGTGCCAGCAGCTTAGCGAGGGCACATTACGAGCAGTACTTC. Protein product: CASSLARAHYEQYF.

This clone was detected only a few times. This rearrangement joins TRBV28 to TRBJ2-6; no definite D call. Trimming took off 4 bases at V and 0 bases at J, with 1 base between the two ends. The CDR3 spans 13 residues. Germline V lookup: CDR1 MDHEN, CDR2 SYDVKM. CDR3 protein: CASSYSGANVLTF. The CDR3 DNA reads TGTGCCAGCAGTTACTCTGGGGCCAACGTCCTGACTTTC.

This clone was seen only a few times. The chain couples TRBV30 to TRBJ1-3, with D possibly TRBD1 on 6 matching bases. This CDR3 has 14 residues. V dropped 4 bases and J dropped 4 bases, with 14 bases sitting between them. Germline V gives CDR1 GTSNPN, CDR2 SVGIG (reference sequence). The CDR3: CAWTHRAGGNTIYF. CDR3 DNA: TGTGCCTGGACGCACAGGGCAGGAGGAAACACCATATATTTT.

This rearrangement joins TRBV7-2 to TRBJ2-1; D possibly matches TRBD1 or TRBD2 (5 bases each). The V end lost 0 bases, the J end lost 5 bases, and 14 bases lay between the germline ends. CDR3 length: 16 residues. Germline CDR1 is SGHTA and CDR2 is FQGNSA. CDR3 in amino acids: CASSLAGTHPNNEQFF. CDR3 bases: TGTGCCAGCAGCTTAGCCGGGACGCATCCAAACAATGAGCAGTTCTTC.

This chain connects TRBV29-1 to TRBJ2-2; maybe TRBD2 (5 bases). CDR1 and CDR2 (germline): SQVTM, ANQGSEA. Trimming took off 5 bases at V and 1 base at J, with 8 bases between the two ends. The CDR3 has 13 residues. DNA of the CDR3: TGCAGCGTTCCCGGGAAGAACACCGGGGAGCTGTTTTTT. It is translated as CSVPGKNTGELFF.

This chain uses TRBV6-1 with TRBJ1-1, with 8 positions matching TRBD1. V lost 4 bases and J lost 4; bases outside the gene matches: 8. The CDR3 contains 15 residues. Germline CDR1 reads MNHNS; CDR2 reads SASEGT. The CDR3 loop reads CASSGQGIPTTEAFF. CDR3 coding DNA: TGTGCCAGCAGTGGACAGGGGATCCCGACCACTGAAGCTTTCTTT.

This chain links TRBV10-3 with TRBJ2-1; possible D gene TRBD1, 6 bases. The germline CDR1 and CDR2 sequences are ENHRY and SYGVKD. The CDR3 length is 16 residues. V was cut by 0 bases and J by 4 bases, with 13 bases left in between. In DNA, the CDR3 is TGTGCCATCAGTGAGTCGCCAGGGGCGGGTTACAATGAGCAGTTCTTC. It is translated as CAISESPGAGYNEQFF.

The genes are TRBV11-2 and TRBJ2-3; TRBD2 matches 8 bases. CDR3 length equals 16 residues. Germline V gene sequence: CDR1 SGHAT, CDR2 FQNNGV. V lost 5 bases to trimming and J lost 2 bases; unmatched junction nucleotides: 9. CDR3 residues: CASSTVAGTLTDTQYF. CDR3 coding DNA: TGTGCCAGCAGCACAGTAGCGGGGACACTCACAGATACGCAGTATTTT.

This clone was observed a few times. V gene TRBV5-1 combines with J gene TRBJ1-5, with D tentatively TRBD1 (6 bases). This CDR3 comprises 15 residues. Trimming stripped 4 bases from V and 1 base from J, with 12 bases between. Germline loops: CDR1 SGHRS, CDR2 YFSETQ. The CDR3 nucleotides are TGCGCCAGCAGCGTGGACAGCGGAAGCAATCAGCCCCAGCATTTT. Its translation is CASSVDSGSNQPQHF.

This clone was seen more than once but under ten times. The rearrangement joins TRBV21-1 to TRBJ1-4; the D call of TRBD1 is as the table states it, not checked on the DNA. TRBV21-1 is deemed a pseudogene. The CDR3 consists of 13 residues. The chain's CDR3 is CASSKRQGEKLFF. CDR3 sequence (DNA): TGTGCCAGCAGCAAGAGACAGGGAGAAAAACTGTTTTTT.

V and J are TRBV7-9 and TRBJ2-5; D possibly corresponds to TRBD1 (7 bases). The V end lost 1 base, the J end lost 5 bases, and 20 bases lay between the germline ends. Germline V gene data show CDR1 as SEHNR and CDR2 as FQNEAQ (reference sequence). The CDR3 runs to 17 residues. CDR3 nucleotide sequence: TGTGCCAGCAGCTTAGAATTGTACAGGGGACTCCGGGAGACCCAGTACTTC. Translating gives CASSLELYRGLRETQYF.

J is TRBJ1-5 and V is TRBV19; D unresolved. This CDR3 is built from 9 residues. The ends were cut back, 4 bases at V and 8 bases at J, with 0 bases in the middle. Looked up from germline, CDR1 is LNHDA and CDR2 is SQIVND (reference sequence). The CDR3 nucleotides read TGTGCCAGTAGTAAGCCCCAGCATTTT. The encoded protein is CASSKPQHF.

The chain combines TRBV28 with TRBJ2-2, with TRBD2 identical over 8 bases. This CDR3 comprises 13 residues. Germline CDR1 MDHEN, CDR2 SYDVKM. Trimming at V came to 8 bases and at J to 6 bases, leaving 5 bases not matched to a gene. In DNA, the CDR3 is TGTGCCAGCGCGGGCGGGGGGCCCGGGGAGCTGTTTTTT. It specifies CASAGGGPGELFF.

This sequence joins TRBV18 and TRBJ2-3, with D perhaps matching TRBD2 (6 bases). This CDR3 is 12 amino acids long. Germline lookup yields CDR1 KGHSH and CDR2 LQKENI. The V end was cut by 8 bases, the J end by 4 bases, with 10 bases between. The CDR3 sequence is CASRTGADTQYF. The CDR3, as DNA: TGTGCCAGCCGCACGGGGGCAGATACGCAGTATTTT.

This clone has a handful of counts. The chain links TRBV5-1 to TRBJ1-2, with D unclear. Looked up from germline, CDR1 is SGHRS and CDR2 is YFSETQ. The CDR3 is 14 amino acids. V was pared by 0 bases and J by 10 bases, with 16 bases between. As DNA, the CDR3 is TGCGCCAGCAGCTTGGATCTGCTTTACCCCCTCTACACCTTC. Its protein is CASSLDLLYPLYTF.

The chain combines TRBV28 with TRBJ2-6; 7 nucleotides agree with TRBD1. The V and J ends lost 2 bases and 3 bases, in that order; junction bases with no gene match: 10. The V gene's germline CDR1 is MDHEN and CDR2 SYDVKM. The CDR3 sequence is 18 residues long. The CDR3 DNA sequence: TGTGCCAGCAGTTTAGAGGGCAGGGGGTCCTATGGGGCCAACGTCCTGACTTTC. This codes for CASSLEGRGSYGANVLTF.

The sample holds a few counts of this clone. The chain is built from TRBV21-1 and TRBJ2-7; the table calls TRBD1, which could not be checked here. TRBV21-1 corresponds to a pseudogene. The CDR3 loop spans 11 amino acids. CDR3 protein: CASNDRYEQYF. Here the CDR3 DNA reads TGTGCCAGCAACGACAGGTACGAGCAGTACTTC.

This clone was counted a few times. This chain links TRBV4-2 with TRBJ1-5; TRBD1 aligns across 7 bases. CDR3 length: 17 residues. The V gene end was trimmed by 1 base and the J gene end by 5 bases; junction bases not matched to a gene: 11. Germline CDR1 reads LGHNA; CDR2 reads YNFKEQ. The CDR3 DNA reads TGTGCCAGCAGCCAAGCCGCCGGGACAGCCATTTATCAGCCCCAGCATTTT. It translates to CASSQAAGTAIYQPQHF.

This clone appeared a few times. This same CDR3 is encoded by further DNA sequences in the sample. The gene calls are TRBV6-5 and TRBJ2-7, with D perhaps assigned TRBD1 or TRBD2 (5 bases each). The germline V and J ends were trimmed by 0 bases and 0 bases, with 9 bases remaining between them. CDR3 length: 15 residues. The germline V gene has CDR1 MNHEY and CDR2 SVGAGI. The CDR3 protein is CASSYSAGSSYEQYF. Written as DNA, the CDR3 is TGTGCCAGCAGTTACTCGGCAGGGAGCTCCTACGAGCAGTACTTC.

This clone showed up just a few times. The V gene is TRBV18, the J gene TRBJ2-7, with 7 bases lining up with TRBD1. Germline trimming cut 5 bases from V and 3 bases from J; bases unmatched to any gene: 4. CDR1 and CDR2 from the germline V gene are KGHSH and LQKENI. This CDR3 region has 13 residues. The CDR3: CASSSGTDYEQYF. Here the CDR3 DNA reads TGTGCCAGCTCATCCGGGACAGACTACGAGCAGTACTTC.

This clone was counted between two and nine times. V is TRBV30 and J is TRBJ1-4, with TRBD1 as a possible D gene (5 bases). Deletions cut 6 bases from V and 7 bases from J, with 15 bases between. The CDR3 covers 13 residues. In germline, CDR1 is GTSNPN, CDR2 SVGIG (reference sequence). CDR3 DNA: TGTGCCTGTCTGGGGCTGGGTGGTGAAAAACTGTTTTTT. It translates to CACLGLGGEKLFF.

This clone was recorded at least ten times. The genes are TRBV15 and TRBJ2-1; D gene ambiguous. Germline V lookup: CDR1 LNHNV, CDR2 YYDKDF (reference sequence). With 5 bases removed from V and 9 bases from J, the gap between germline ends came to 14 bases. CDR3 length: 13 residues. The CDR3 DNA sequence: TGTGCCACCAGCTCGGACCCGACTCGTGAGCAGTTCTTC. It specifies CATSSDPTREQFF.

The J gene is TRBJ2-6, the V gene TRBV4-3; D perhaps matches TRBD1 (6 bases). V lost 1 base and J 5 bases, leaving 21 bases between the germline ends. CDR1 and CDR2 (germline): LGHNA, YSLEER. The CDR3 contains 19 residues. The CDR3 bases are TGCGCCAGCAGCCAAGGGCTTAGGGGACAAAGGACATGGGCCAACGTCCTGACTTTC. Translated, it gives CASSQGLRGQRTWANVLTF.

The rearrangement uses TRBV18 and TRBJ2-4; TRBD2 might be the D (6 bases). CDR1 is KGHSH and CDR2 is LQKENI in the germline V gene. V was pared by 3 bases and J by 11 bases, with 14 bases between. The CDR3 totals 13 residues. CDR3 residues: CASSPRREGLQYF. In nucleotides, the CDR3 is TGTGCCAGCTCACCTAGGAGGGAAGGCCTTCAGTACTTC.

The gene calls are TRBV5-1 and TRBJ1-1, with D perhaps matching TRBD1 (5 bases). Germline CDR1 reads SGHRS; CDR2 reads YFSETQ. The CDR3 totals 14 residues. Trimming pared 2 bases from V and 2 bases from J, leaving 10 bases between. The DNA of the CDR3 is TGCGCCAGCAGCTTTGGGACGGGCAACACTGAAGCTTTCTTT. Translated, it gives CASSFGTGNTEAFF. Full variable domain (outside the CDR3, taken from reference TRBV5-1 and TRBJ1-1): KAGVTQTPRYLIKTRGQQVTLSCSPISGHRSVSWYQQTPGQGLQFLFEYFSETQRNKGNFPGRFSGRQFSNSRSEMNVSTLELGDSALYLCASSFGTGNTEAFFGQGTRLTVV.

This CDR3 is CASSFQGQHNSPLHF. The CDR3 bases are TGCGCCAGCAGCTTCCAGGGACAGCATAATTCACCCCTCCACTTT. The chain recombines TRBV5-1 with TRBJ1-6; 7 bases are shared with TRBD1. Per the germline V gene, CDR1 is SGHRS and CDR2 is YFSETQ. V was clipped by 2 bases and J by 5 bases; unmatched bases: 4. This CDR3 region has 15 residues.

Only a few counts were recorded for this clone. V and J are TRBV29-1 and TRBJ2-1, with D possibly matching TRBD1 (6 bases). From germline, CDR1 is SQVTM and CDR2 ANQGSEA. CDR3 length: 14 amino acids. V gave up 6 bases and J gave up 7 bases, with 19 bases separating them. The CDR3 DNA follows: TGCAGCGTGCAAAGGATCCAGGGGCCTAATGAGCAGTTCTTC. This translates into CSVQRIQGPNEQFF.

The genes are TRBV23-1 and TRBJ2-1, with 14 nucleotides matching TRBD2. Being an ORF, TRBV23-1 has a function that is uncertain. The junction had 14 bases not matched to a gene; V was cut back by 6 bases and J by 4 bases. This CDR3 is built from 19 residues. In DNA form, the CDR3 reads TGCGCCAGCAGACCCGACACTCAGACTAGCGGGAGGGCGTACAATGAGCAGTTCTTC. This sequence encodes CASRPDTQTSGRAYNEQFF.

The rearrangement links TRBV5-1 to TRBJ1-5; tentative D call: TRBD1 (5 bases). The germline gives CDR1 SGHRS, CDR2 YFSETQ. The CDR3 runs 15 residues. With 0 bases removed from V and 4 bases from J, the gap between germline ends came to 11 bases. CDR3 bases: TGCGCCAGCAGCTTGGAAGGGGATCGGAATCAGCCCCAGCATTTT. It specifies CASSLEGDRNQPQHF.

This clone was observed a few times. The chain joins TRBV9 to TRBJ2-5; the D gene is possibly TRBD1 (5 bases). V lost 7 bases and J 2 bases, leaving 18 bases between the germline ends. The CDR3 has 15 residues. Germline values: CDR1 SGDLS, CDR2 YYNGEE. The chain's CDR3 is CASSARSTGQETQYF. The CDR3 DNA sequence: TGTGCCAGCTCCGCAAGGTCTACAGGTCAAGAGACCCAGTACTTC.